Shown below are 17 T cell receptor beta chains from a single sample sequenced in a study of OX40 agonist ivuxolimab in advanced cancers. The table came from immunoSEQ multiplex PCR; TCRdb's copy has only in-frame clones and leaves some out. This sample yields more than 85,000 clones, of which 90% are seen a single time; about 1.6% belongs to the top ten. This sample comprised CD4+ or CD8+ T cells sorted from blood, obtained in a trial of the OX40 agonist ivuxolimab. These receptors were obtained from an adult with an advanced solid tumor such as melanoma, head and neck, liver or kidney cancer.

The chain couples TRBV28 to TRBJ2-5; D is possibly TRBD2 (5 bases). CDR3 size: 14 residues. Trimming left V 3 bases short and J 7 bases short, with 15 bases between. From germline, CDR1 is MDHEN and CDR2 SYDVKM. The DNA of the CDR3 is TGTGCCAGCAGTTTTCAAGCGGCTCCGGGGACCCAGTACTTC. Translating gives CASSFQAAPGTQYF.

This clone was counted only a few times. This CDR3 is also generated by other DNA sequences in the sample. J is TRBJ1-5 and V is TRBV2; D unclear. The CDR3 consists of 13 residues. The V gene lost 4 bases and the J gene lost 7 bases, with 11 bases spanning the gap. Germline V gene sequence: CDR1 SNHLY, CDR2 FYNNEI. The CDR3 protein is CASSVSGVQPQHF. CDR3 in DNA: TGTGCCAGCAGTGTATCTGGTGTCCAGCCCCAGCATTTT.

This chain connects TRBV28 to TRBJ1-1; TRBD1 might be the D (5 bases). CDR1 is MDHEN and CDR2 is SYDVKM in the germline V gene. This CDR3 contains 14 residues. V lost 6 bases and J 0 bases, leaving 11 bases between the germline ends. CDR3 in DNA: TGTGCCAGCAGCCCCGGGGGGATGAACACTGAAGCTTTCTTT. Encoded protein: CASSPGGMNTEAFF.

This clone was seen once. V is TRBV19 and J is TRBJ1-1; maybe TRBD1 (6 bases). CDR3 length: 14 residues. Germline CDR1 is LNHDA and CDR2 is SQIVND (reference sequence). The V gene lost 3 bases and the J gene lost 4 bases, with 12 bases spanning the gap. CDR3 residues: CASSIPWGATEAFF. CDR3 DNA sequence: TGTGCCAGTAGTATCCCCTGGGGGGCCACTGAAGCTTTCTTT.

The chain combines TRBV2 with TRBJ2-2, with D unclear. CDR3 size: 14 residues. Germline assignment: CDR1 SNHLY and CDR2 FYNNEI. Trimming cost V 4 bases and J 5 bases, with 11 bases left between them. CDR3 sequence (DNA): TGTGCCAGCAGTGTTGGCACCGGAACCGGGGAGCTGTTTTTT. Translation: CASSVGTGTGELFF.

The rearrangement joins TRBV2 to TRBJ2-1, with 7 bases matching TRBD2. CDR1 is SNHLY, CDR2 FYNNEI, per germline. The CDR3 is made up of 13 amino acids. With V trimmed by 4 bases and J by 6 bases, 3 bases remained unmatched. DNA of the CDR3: TGTGCCAGCAGTGCCGGGACTATCAATGAGCAGTTCTTC. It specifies CASSAGTINEQFF. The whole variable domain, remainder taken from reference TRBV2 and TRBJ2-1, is EPEVTQTPSHQVTQMGQEVILRCVPISNHLYFYWYRQILGQKVEFLVSFYNNEISEKSEIFDDQFSVERPDGSNFTLKIRSTKLEDSAMYFCASSAGTINEQFFGPGTRLTVL.

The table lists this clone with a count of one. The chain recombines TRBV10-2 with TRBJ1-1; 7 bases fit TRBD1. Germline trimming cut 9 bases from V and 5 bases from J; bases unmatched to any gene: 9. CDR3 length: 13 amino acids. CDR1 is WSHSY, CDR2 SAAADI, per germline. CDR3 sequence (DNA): TGCGCCAGTTCCACAGGGGAATCTACTGAAGCTTTCTTT. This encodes CASSTGESTEAFF.

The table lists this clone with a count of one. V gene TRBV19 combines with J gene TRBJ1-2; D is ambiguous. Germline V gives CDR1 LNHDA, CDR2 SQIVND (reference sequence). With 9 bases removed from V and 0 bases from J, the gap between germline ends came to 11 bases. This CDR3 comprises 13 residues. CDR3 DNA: TGTGCCAGGCGAGACGGGGCTAACTATGGCTACACCTTC. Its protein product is CARRDGANYGYTF. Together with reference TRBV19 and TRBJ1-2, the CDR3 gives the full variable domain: DGGITQSPKYLFRKEGQNVTLSCEQNLNHDAMYWYRQDPGQGLRLIYYSQIVNDFQKGDIAEGYSVSREKKESFPLTVTSAQKNPTAFYLCARRDGANYGYTFGSGTRLTVV.

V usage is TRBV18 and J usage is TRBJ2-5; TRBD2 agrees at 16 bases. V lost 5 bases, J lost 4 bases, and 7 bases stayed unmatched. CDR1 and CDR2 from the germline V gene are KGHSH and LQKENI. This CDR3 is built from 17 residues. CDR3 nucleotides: TGTGCCAGCTCAGCCGGGACTAGCGGGAGGGCCGGAGAGACCCAGTACTTC. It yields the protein CASSAGTSGRAGETQYF.

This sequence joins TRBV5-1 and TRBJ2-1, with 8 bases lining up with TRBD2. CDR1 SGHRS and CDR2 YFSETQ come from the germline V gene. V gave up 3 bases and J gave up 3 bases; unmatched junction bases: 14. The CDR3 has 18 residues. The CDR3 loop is CASSSDPGGGGRYNEQFF. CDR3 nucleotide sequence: TGCGCCAGCAGCTCCGACCCGGGGGGGGGAGGTCGCTACAATGAGCAGTTCTTC.

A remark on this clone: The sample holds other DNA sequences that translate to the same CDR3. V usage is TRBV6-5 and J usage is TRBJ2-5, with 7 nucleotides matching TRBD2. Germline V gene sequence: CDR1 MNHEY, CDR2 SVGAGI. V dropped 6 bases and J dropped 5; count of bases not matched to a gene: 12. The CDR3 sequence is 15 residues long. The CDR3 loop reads CASSRDSASGETQYF. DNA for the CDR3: TGTGCCAGCAGCCGGGACTCGGCTAGCGGTGAGACCCAGTACTTC.

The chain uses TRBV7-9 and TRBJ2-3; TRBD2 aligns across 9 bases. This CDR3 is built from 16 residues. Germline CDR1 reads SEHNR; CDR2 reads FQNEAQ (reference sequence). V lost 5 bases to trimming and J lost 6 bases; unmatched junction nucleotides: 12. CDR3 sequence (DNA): TGTGCCAGCAGCCTCGGTGGCGGGAGGGCCTGGGATACGCAGTATTTT. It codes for CASSLGGGRAWDTQYF.

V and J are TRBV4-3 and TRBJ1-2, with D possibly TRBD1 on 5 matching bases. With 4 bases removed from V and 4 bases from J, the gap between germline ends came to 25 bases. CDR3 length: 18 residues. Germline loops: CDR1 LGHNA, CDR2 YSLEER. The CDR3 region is CASSRNLPRGGEGYGYTF. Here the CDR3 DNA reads TGCGCCAGCAGCCGGAACTTACCGCGGGGAGGGGAGGGCTATGGCTACACCTTC.

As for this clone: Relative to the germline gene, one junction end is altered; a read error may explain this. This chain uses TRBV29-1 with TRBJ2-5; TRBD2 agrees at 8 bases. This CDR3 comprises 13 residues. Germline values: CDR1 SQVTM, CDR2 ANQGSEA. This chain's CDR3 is CSVEESREGRGHF. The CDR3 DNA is TGCAGCGTTGAGGAATCCCGGGAGGGGCGGGGCCACTTC.

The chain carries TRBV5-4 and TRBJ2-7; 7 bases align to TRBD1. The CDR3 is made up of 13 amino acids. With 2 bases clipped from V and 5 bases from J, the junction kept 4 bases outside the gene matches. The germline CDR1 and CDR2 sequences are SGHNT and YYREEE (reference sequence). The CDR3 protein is CASSLVTGNEQYF. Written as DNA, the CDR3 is TGTGCCAGCAGCTTAGTGACAGGGAACGAGCAGTACTTC. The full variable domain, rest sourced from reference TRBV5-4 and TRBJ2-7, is ETGVTQSPTHLIKTRGQQVTLRCSSQSGHNTVSWYQQALGQGPQFIFQYYREEENGRGNFPPRFSGLQFPNYSSELNVNALELDDSALYLCASSLVTGNEQYFGPGTRLTVT.

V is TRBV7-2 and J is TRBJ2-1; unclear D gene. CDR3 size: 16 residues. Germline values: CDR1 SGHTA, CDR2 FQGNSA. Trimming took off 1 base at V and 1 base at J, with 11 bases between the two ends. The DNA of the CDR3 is TGTGCCAGCAGCTTAGGGGGAATACCGTCCTACAATGAGCAGTTCTTC. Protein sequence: CASSLGGIPSYNEQFF.

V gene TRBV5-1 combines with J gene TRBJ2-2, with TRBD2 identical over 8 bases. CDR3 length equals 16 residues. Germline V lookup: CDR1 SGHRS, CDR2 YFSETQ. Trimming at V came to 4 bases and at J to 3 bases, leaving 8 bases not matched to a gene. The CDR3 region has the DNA TGCGCCAGCAGCCCAAGGACTAGCTTCGACACCGGGGAGCTGTTTTTT. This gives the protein CASSPRTSFDTGELFF.